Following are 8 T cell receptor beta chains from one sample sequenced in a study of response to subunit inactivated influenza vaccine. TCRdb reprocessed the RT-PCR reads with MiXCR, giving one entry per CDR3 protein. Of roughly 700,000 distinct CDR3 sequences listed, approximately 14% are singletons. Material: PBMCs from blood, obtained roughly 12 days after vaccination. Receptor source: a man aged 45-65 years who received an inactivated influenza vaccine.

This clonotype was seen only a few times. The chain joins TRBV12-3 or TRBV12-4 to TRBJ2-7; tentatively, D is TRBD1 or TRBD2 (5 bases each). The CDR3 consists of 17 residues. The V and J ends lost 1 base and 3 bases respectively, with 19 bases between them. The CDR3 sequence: CASSLDYRGAPSYEQYF. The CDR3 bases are TGTGCCAGCAGTTTAGATTACCGAGGGGCGCCAAGCTACGAGCAGTACTTC.

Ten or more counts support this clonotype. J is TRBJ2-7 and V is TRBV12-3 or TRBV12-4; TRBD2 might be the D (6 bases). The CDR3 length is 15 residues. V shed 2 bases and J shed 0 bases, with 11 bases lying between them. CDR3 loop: CASSLWGVSSYEQYF. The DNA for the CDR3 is TGTGCCAGCAGTTTATGGGGGGTTAGCTCCTACGAGCAGTACTTC.

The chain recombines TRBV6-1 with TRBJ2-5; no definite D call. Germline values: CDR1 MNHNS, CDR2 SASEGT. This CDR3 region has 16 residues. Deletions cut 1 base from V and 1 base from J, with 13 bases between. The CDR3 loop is CASSEVHGPFQETQYF. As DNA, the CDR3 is TGTGCCAGCAGTGAAGTACATGGACCCTTCCAAGAGACCCAGTACTTC.

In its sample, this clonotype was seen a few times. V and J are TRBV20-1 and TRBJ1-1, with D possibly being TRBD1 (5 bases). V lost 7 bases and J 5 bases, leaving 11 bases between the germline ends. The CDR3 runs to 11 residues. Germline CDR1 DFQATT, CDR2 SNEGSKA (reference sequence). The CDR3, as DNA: TGCAGTGGCCTGGGGGGAACTGAAGCTTTCTTT. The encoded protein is CSGLGGTEAFF.

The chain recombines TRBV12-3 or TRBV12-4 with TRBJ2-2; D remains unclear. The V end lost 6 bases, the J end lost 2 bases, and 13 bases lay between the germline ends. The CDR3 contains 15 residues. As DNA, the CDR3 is TGTGCCAGCAGCCGTGCCGCCTCAAACACCGGGGAGCTGTTTTTT. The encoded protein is CASSRAASNTGELFF.

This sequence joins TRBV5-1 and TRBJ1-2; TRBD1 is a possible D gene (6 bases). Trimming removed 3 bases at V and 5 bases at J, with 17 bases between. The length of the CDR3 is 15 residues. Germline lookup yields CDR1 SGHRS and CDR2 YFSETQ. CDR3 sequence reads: CASSSVGGRGYGYTF. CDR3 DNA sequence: TGCGCCAGCAGCTCCGTAGGGGGTCGCGGTTATGGCTACACCTTC. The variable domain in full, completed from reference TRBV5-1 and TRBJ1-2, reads KAGVTQTPRYLIKTRGQQVTLSCSPISGHRSVSWYQQTPGQGLQFLFEYFSETQRNKGNFPGRFSGRQFSNSRSEMNVSTLELGDSALYLCASSSVGGRGYGYTFGSGTRLTVV.

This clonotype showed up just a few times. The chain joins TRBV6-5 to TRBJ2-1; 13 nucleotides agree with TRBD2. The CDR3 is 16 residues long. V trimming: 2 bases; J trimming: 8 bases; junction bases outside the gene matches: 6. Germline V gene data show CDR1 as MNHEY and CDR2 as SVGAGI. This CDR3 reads CASSYATGLAGDEQFF. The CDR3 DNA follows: TGTGCCAGCAGTTACGCCACAGGACTAGCGGGAGATGAGCAGTTCTTC.

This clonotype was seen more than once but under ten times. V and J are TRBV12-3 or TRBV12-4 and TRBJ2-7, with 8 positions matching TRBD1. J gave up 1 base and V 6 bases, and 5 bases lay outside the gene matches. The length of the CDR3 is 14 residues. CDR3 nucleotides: TGTGCCAGCAGAGGGACAGGTAATTCCTACGAGCAGTACTTC. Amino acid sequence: CASRGTGNSYEQYF.